These T cell receptor beta chains were read from a single sample in a study of T cell repertoires in cytomegalovirus infection. Each CDR3 protein gets one entry after TCRdb re-called the reads with MiXCR. The sample lists approximately 500,000 distinct CDR3 sequences, approximately 15% occurring once. The specimen sequenced was CD8+ T cells from PBMCs. The receptors shown here come from a human donor in good health (CMV status not recorded). Some clones in this sample may be carry-over from other donors' samples. CDR3s include the opening cysteine and the closing phenylalanine or tryptophan. A D gene is named only where the DNA matches it firmly.

j_gene	len	v_gene	d_gene	CDR3aa
TRBJ2-7	14	TRBV7-8	.	CASSSGVQHLEQYF
TRBJ1-5	14	TRBV19	.	CASGTTYSNQPQHF
TRBJ1-5	15	TRBV7-3	.	CASSLRQGHDQPQHF
TRBJ2-7	13	TRBV20-1	.	CSARGTDSYEQYF
TRBJ1-6	14	TRBV15	.	CATSRDLGESPLHF
TRBJ2-7	17	TRBV15	TRBD1	CATSRIIPGQRFYEQYF
TRBJ2-6	15	TRBV7-2	TRBD2	CASKSGVSGANVLTF
TRBJ2-7	15	TRBV12-3/TRBV12-4	TRBD1	CASSPAGTGAYEQYF
TRBJ2-7	14	TRBV7-9	TRBD1	CASSWAGGLYEQYF
TRBJ1-1	14	TRBV27	.	CASSLSRADPEAFF
TRBJ2-7	21	TRBV18	TRBD1	CASSNFELWDRGYTGGYEQYF
TRBJ2-5	17	TRBV28	TRBD2	CASSPGLAGGPQETQYF
TRBJ1-6	11	TRBV6-1	.	CASTGGSPLHF
TRBJ1-1	15	TRBV11-2	.	CASSGVVGGPTEAFF
TRBJ2-5	15	TRBV13	TRBD1	CASSSQTGSQETQYF
TRBJ2-7	16	TRBV6-4	TRBD2	CASSDSQSGSPNEQYF
TRBJ2-5	14	TRBV7-9	.	CASSGLGSQETQYF
TRBJ1-5	15	TRBV7-8	.	CASSLNPPRNQPQHF
TRBJ1-1	15	TRBV2	.	CASPGPRVMDTEAFF
TRBJ2-5	13	TRBV13	.	CASSLNIQETQYF
TRBJ1-1	17	TRBV19	.	CASSATVAGDMNTEAFF
TRBJ2-1	15	TRBV24-1	.	CATSDSRGTYNEQFF